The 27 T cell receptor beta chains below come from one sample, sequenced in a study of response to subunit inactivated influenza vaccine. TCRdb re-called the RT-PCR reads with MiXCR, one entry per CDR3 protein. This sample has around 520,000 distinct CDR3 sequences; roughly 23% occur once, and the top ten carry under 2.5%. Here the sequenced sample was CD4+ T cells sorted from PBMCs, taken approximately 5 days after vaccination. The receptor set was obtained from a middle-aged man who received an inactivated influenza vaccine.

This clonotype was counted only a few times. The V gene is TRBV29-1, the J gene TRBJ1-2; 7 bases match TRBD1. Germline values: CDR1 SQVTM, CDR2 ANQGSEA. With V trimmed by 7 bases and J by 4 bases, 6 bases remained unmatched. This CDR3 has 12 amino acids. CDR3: CSAKRQGYGYTF. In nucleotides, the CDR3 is TGCAGCGCAAAACGACAGGGCTATGGCTACACCTTC.

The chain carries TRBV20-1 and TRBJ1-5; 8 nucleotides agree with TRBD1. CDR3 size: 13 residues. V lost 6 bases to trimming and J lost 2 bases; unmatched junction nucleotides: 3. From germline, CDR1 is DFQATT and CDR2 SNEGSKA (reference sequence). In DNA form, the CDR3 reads TGCAGTGCCACACAGGGGGGCAATCAGCCCCAGCATTTT. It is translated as CSATQGGNQPQHF.

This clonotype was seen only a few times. The DNA of the CDR3 is TGTGCCAGCAGACCCCCGGCCTCCTACGAGCAGTACTTC. It yields the protein CASRPPASYEQYF. The chain employs TRBV6-1 and TRBJ2-7; no definite D call. Deletions cut 6 bases from V and 0 bases from J, with 9 bases between. There are 13 residues in the CDR3. Germline V gene data show CDR1 as MNHNS and CDR2 as SASEGT.

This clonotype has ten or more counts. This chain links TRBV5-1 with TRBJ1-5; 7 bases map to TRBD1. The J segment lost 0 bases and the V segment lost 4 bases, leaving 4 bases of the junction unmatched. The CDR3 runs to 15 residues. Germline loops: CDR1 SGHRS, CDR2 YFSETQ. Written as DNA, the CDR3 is TGCGCCAGCAGCCCCGGGACAGATAGCAATCAGCCCCAGCATTTT. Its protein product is CASSPGTDSNQPQHF.

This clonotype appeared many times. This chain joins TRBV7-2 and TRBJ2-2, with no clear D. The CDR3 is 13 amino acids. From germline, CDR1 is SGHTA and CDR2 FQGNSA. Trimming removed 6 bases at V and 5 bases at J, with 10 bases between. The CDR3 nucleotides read TGTGCCAGCAGTTTGGCACGAACCGGGGAGCTGTTTTTT. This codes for CASSLARTGELFF.

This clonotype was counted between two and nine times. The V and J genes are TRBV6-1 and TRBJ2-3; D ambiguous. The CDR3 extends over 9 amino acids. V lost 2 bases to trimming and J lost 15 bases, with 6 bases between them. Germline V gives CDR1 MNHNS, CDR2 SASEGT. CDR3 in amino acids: CASSESKYF. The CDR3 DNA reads TGTGCCAGCAGTGAATCCAAATATTTT.

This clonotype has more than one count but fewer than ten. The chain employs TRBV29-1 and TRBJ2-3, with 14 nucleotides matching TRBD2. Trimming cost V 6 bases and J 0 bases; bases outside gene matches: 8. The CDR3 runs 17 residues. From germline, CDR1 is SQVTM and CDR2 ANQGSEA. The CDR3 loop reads CSVGGLAGGPSTDTQYF. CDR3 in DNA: TGCAGCGTGGGCGGACTAGCGGGAGGCCCTAGCACAGATACGCAGTATTTT.

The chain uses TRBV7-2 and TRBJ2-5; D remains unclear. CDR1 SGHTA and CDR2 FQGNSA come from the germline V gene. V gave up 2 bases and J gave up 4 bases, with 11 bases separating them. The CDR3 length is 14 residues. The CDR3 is CASSLQDLGETQYF. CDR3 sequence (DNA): TGTGCCAGCAGCTTACAGGACCTGGGAGAGACCCAGTACTTC. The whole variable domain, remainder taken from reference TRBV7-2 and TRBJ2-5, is GAGVSQSPSNKVTEKGKDVELRCDPISGHTALYWYRQSLGQGLEFLIYFQGNSAPDKSGLPSDRFSAERTGGSVSTLTIQRTQQEDSAVYLCASSLQDLGETQYFGPGTRLLVL.

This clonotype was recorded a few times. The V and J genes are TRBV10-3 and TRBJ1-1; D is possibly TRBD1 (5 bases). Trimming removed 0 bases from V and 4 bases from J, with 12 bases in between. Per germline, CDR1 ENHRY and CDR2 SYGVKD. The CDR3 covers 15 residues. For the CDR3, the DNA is TGTGCCATCAGTGAGTCTGGGACGGAGGGCACTGAAGCTTTCTTT. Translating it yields CAISESGTEGTEAFF.

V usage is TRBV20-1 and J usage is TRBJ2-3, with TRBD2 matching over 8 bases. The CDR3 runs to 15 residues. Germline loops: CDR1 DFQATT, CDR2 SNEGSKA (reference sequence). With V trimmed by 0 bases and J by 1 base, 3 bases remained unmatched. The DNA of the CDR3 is TGCAGTGCTAGAGATCTACTAGCGGGCACAGATACGCAGTATTTT. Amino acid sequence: CSARDLLAGTDTQYF.

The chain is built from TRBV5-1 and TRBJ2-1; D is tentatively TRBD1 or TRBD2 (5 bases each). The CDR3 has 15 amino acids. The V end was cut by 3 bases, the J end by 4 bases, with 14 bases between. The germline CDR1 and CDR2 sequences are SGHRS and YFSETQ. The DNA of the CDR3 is TGCGCCAGCAGCTCGGGGCCCTCCGGGTACAATGAGCAGTTCTTC. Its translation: CASSSGPSGYNEQFF.

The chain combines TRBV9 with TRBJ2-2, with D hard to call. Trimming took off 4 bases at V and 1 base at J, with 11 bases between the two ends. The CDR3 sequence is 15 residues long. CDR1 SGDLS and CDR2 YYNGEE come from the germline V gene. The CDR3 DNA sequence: TGTGCCAGCAGCCCTCGTGTAGGGAACACCGGGGAGCTGTTTTTT. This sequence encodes CASSPRVGNTGELFF.

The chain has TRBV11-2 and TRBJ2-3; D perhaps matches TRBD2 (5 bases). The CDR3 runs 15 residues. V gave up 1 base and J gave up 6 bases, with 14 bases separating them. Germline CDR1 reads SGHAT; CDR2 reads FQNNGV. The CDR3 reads CASSLAALLVDTQYF. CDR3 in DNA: TGTGCCAGCAGCTTAGCGGCCCTACTAGTGGATACGCAGTATTTT.

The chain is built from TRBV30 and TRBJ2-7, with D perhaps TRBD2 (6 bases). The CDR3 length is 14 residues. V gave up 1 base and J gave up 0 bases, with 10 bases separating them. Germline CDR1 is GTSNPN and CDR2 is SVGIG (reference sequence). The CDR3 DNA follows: TGTGCCTGGAGTGCCTTCGGGGGCTCCTACGAGCAGTACTTC. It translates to CAWSAFGGSYEQYF.

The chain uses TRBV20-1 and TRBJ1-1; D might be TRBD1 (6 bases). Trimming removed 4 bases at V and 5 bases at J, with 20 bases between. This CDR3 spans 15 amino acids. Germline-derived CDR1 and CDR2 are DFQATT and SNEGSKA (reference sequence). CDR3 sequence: CSATPDAGGGTEAFF. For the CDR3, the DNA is TGCAGTGCTACACCAGATGCGGGGGGCGGTACTGAAGCTTTCTTT.

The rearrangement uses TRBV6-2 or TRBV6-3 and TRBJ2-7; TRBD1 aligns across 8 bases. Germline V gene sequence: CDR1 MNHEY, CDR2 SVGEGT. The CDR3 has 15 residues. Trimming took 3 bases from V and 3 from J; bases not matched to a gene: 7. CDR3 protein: CASSYLPGGIYEQYF. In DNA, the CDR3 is TGTGCCAGCAGTTATCTTCCAGGGGGCATCTACGAGCAGTACTTC.

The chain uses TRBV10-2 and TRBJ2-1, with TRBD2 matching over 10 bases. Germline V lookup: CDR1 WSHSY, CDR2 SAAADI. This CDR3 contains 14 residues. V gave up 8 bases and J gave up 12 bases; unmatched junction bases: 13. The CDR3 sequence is CASSEREGVRGQFF. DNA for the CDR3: TGCGCCAGCTCCGAGCGGGAGGGGGTACGGGGGCAGTTCTTC.

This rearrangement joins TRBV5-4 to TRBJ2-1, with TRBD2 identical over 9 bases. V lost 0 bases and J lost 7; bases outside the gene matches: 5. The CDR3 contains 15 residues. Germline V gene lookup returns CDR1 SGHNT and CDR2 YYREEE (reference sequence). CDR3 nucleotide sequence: TGTGCCAGCAGCTTGGCTGCGGGAGGGAGGAATGAGCAGTTCTTC. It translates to CASSLAAGGRNEQFF.

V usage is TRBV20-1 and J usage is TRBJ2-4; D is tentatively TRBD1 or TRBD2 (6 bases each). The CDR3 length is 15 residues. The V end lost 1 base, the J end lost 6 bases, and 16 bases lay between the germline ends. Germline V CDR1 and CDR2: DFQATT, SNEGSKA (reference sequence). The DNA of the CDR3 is TGCAGTGCTAGAGGTGGTTGGGGGGCTCCAAACATTCAGTACTTC. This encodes CSARGGWGAPNIQYF.

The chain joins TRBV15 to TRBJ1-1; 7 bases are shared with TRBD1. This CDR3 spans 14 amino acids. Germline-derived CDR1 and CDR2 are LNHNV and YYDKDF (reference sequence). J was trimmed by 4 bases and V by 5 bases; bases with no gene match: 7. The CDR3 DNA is TGTGCCACCAGCGGGGCGGACAGGCGCACTGAAGCTTTCTTT. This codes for CATSGADRRTEAFF.

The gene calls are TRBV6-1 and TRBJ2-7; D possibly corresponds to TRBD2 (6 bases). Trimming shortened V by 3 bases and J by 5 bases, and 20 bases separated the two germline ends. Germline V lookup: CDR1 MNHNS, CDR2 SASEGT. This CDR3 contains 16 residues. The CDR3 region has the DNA TGTGCCAGCAGTGATCTTTTGTCGAGGGAGCGGGACGAGCAGTACTTC. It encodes CASSDLLSRERDEQYF.

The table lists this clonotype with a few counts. The CDR3 nucleotides read TGTGCCAGCAGTTACTCGAGAGACTCCTACGAGCAGTACTTC. Translating gives CASSYSRDSYEQYF. V usage is TRBV6-5 and J usage is TRBJ2-7; D unresolved. V was cut by 0 bases and J by 0 bases, with 6 bases left in between. This CDR3 has 14 residues. Germline loops: CDR1 MNHEY, CDR2 SVGAGI.

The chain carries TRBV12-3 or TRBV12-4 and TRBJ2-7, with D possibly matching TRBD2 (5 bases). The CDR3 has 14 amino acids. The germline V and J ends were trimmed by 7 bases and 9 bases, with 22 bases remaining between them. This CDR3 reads CASTPTPLSGLQYF. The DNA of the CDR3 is TGTGCCAGCACCCCTACACCCCTGAGCGGACTGCAGTACTTC.

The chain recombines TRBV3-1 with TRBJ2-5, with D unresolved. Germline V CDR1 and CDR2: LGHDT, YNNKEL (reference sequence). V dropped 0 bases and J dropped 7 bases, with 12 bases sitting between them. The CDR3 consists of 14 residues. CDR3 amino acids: CASSQDRIAATQYF. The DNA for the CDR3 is TGTGCCAGCAGCCAAGACAGAATCGCCGCGACCCAGTACTTC.

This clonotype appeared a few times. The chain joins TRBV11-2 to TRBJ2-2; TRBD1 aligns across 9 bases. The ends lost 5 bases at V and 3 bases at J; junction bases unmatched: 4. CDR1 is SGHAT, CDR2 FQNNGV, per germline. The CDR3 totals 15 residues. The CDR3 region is CASSQDRGYTGELFF. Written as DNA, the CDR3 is TGTGCCAGCAGCCAGGACAGGGGTTACACCGGGGAGCTGTTTTTT.

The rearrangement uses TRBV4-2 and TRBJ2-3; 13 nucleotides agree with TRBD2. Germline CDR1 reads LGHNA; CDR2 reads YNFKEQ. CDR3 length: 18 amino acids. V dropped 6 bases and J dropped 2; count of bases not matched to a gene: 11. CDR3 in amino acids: CASSRGLAGAEYTDTQYF. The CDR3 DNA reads TGTGCCAGCAGTCGAGGACTAGCGGGAGCGGAATACACAGATACGCAGTATTTT.

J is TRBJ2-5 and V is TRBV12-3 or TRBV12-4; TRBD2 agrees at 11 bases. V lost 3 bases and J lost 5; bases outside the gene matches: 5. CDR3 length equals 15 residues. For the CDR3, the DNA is TGTGCCAGCAGTTTGAAGGCTAGCGGGGGGGAGACCCAGTACTTC. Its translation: CASSLKASGGETQYF.